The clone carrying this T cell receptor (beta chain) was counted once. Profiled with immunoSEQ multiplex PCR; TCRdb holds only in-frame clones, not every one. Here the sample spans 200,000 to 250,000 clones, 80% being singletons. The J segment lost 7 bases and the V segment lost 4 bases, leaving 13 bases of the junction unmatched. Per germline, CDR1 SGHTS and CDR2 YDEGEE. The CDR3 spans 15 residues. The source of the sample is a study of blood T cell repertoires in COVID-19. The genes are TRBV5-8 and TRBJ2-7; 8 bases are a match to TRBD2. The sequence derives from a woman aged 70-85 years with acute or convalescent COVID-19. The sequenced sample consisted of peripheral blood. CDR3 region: CASSREGGITAEQYF. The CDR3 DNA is TGTGCCAGCAGCCGGGAGGGGGGGATCACGGCAGAGCAGTACTTC. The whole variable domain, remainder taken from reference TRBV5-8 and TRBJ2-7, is EAGVTQSPTHLIKTRGQQATLRCSPISGHTSVYWYQQALGLGLQFLLWYDEGEERNRGNFPPRFSGRQFPNYSSELNVNALELEDSALYLCASSREGGITAEQYFGPGTRLTVT.